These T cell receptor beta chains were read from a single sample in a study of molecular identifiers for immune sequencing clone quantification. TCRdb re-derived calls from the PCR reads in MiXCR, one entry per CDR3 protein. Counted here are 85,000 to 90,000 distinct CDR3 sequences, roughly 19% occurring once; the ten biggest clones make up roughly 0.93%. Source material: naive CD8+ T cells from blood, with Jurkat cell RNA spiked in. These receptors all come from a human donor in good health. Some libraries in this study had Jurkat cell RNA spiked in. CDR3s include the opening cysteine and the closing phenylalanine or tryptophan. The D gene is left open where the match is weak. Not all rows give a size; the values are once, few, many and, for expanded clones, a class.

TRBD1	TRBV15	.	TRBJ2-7	TGTGCCACCTCACTGAGAGGACAGGGGGCCCGGCAGTACTTC	CATSLRGQGARQYF
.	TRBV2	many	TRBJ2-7	TGTGCCAGCAGTGAAGGTAGCGCCCTCCGCGAGCAGTACTTC	CASSEGSALREQYF
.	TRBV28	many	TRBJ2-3	TGTGCCAGCAGTTTAGAACTCGCCGCGGATACGCAGTATTTT	CASSLELAADTQYF
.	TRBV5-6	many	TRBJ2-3	TGTGCCAGCAGCGCGCAACAGGACACAGATACGCAGTATTTT	CASSAQQDTDTQYF
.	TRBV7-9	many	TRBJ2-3	TGTGCCAGCAGCGACATAATGGATACGCAGTATTTT	CASSDIMDTQYF
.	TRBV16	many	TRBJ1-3	TGTGCCAGCAGCCAATCGCCAGGAAACACCATATATTTT	CASSQSPGNTIYF
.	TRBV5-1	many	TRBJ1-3	TGCGCCAGCAGCCCGGCTCCTTCTGGAAACACCATATATTTT	CASSPAPSGNTIYF
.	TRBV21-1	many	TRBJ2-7	TGTGCCAGCAGAAGGACAGGTAAAACCTACGAGCAGTACTTC	CASRRTGKTYEQYF
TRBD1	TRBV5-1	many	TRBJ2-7	TGCGCCAGCAGCTTCGGACAGGGGTACTACGAGCAGTACTTC	CASSFGQGYYEQYF
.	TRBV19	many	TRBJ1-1	TGTGCCAGTAGATTAGGGGACACTGAAGCTTTCTTT	CASRLGDTEAFF
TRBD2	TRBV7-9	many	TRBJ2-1	TGTGCCAGCAGCCCGCGGACTAGCGGGAGTAGCAATGAGCAGTTCTTC	CASSPRTSGSSNEQFF
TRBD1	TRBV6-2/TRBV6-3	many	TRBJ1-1	TGTGCCAGCAGTCTACCTTTGACAGGGGCTACTGACACTGAAGCTTTCTTT	CASSLPLTGATDTEAFF
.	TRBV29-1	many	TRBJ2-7	TGCAGCGTTGACGGCCTTGAGAGTCCAGGCGGCTCCTACGAGCAGTACTTC	CSVDGLESPGGSYEQYF
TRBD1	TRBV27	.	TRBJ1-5	TGTGCCAGCGGCCCGGACAGGGTTAATCAGCCCCAGCATTTT	CASGPDRVNQPQHF
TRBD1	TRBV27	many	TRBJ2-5	TGTGCCAGCAGTCATTATCCCGGGACAGTACAAGAGACCCAGTACTTC	CASSHYPGTVQETQYF
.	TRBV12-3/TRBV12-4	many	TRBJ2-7	TGTGCCAGCACTGGGCAGTCCGGCGAGCAGTACTTC	CASTGQSGEQYF
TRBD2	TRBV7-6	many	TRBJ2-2	TGTGCCAGCAGCAAGACTAGCGGGAACACCGGGGAGCTGTTTTTT	CASSKTSGNTGELFF
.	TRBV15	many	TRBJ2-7	TGTGCCACCAGCAGAATCCGGGGCAGAGGCGAGCAGTACTTC	CATSRIRGRGEQYF
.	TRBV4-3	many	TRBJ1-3	TGCGCCAGCAGCCAATGGGACACCGAGAGCTCTGGAAACACCATATATTTT	CASSQWDTESSGNTIYF
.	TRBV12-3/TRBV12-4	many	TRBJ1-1	TGTGCCAGCAGTTCCAGTGGATCCCCTGAAGCTTTCTTT	CASSSSGSPEAFF
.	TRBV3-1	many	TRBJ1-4	TGTGCCAGCAGCCAAGATTTTGAAAAACTGTTTTTT	CASSQDFEKLFF
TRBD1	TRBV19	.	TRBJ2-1	TGTGCCAGTAGCCCAATTTCCAGGACAGGCTACAATGAGCAGTTCTTC	CASSPISRTGYNEQFF
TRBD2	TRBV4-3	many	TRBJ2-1	TGCGCCAGCAGCCACGTGGTAGCGGGGGGGCCGGGTAATGAGCAGTTCTTC	CASSHVVAGGPGNEQFF
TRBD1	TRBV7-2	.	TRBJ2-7	TGTGCCAGCAGCGACGGGACAGGGGGTGCCTACGAGCAGTACTTC	CASSDGTGGAYEQYF
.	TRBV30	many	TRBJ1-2	TGTGCCTGGAGTGTACTTGACGGTTCTATCTCTCCAGAGGGACGCTACACCTTC	CAWSVLDGSISPEGRYTF
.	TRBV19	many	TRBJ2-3	TGTGCCAGTAGTCAGGACGGGTATACGCAGTATTTT	CASSQDGYTQYF
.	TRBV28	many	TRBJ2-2	TGTGCCAGCAGTTTATGGGAGACAGGCGGGGAGCTGTTTTTT	CASSLWETGGELFF
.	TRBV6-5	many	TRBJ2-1	TGTGCCAGCAGTTATGGGCAGGGATTAGTTGAGCAGTTCTTC	CASSYGQGLVEQFF
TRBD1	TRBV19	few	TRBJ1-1	TGTGCCAGTAGTCGGGCCAGGGGGCCCACTGAAGCTTTCTTT	CASSRARGPTEAFF
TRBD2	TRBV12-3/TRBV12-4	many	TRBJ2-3	TGTGCCAGCAGTTCCCCCGGGGGGGCGAAAGATACGCAGTATTTT	CASSSPGGAKDTQYF
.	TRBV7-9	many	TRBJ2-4	TGTGCCAGCAGCTTACTGGCGGGGTTCGAAGGCATTCAGTACTTC	CASSLLAGFEGIQYF
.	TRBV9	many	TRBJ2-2	TGTGCCAGCAGCGTAGAGAGAGGGGGAAACACCGGGGAGCTGTTTTTT	CASSVERGGNTGELFF
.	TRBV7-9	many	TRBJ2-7	TGTGCCAGCAGCTTATGGGCGGCCTACGAGCAGTACTTC	CASSLWAAYEQYF
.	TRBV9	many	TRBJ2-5	TGTGCCAGCAGCGAGGGTTTAGGCGGCGGAGAGACCCAGTACTTC	CASSEGLGGGETQYF
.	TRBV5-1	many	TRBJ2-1	TGCGCCAGCAGCTTCGACGGGCAGTTCTTC	CASSFDGQFF
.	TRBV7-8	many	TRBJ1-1	TGTGCCAGCAGCTTAGATTTCGGGGGGGCGGATGAAGCTTTCTTT	CASSLDFGGADEAFF
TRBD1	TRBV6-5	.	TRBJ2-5	TGTGCCAGCAGTCACGGGACAGCGCACCAAGAGACTCAGTACTTC	CASSHGTAHQETQYF